This note documents a single TCR beta chain sequence. Its antigen remains unknown. This sample is part of a study of OX40 agonist ivuxolimab in advanced cancers. Turning to the study itself: Administration of intravenous ivuxolimab to patients occurred every 2 weeks at 0.01 to 10 mg/kg. Study-level findings and limits: More expanded clones were found, on average, in CD8+ than in CD4+ T cells.

Assay used: immunoSEQ multiplex PCR; TCRdb lists only in-frame clones, some missing. The sample gives approximately 45,000 clones, roughly 90% of which show up once; roughly a sixth is in the top ten. Germline V lookup: CDR1 MNHEY, CDR2 SMNVEV (reference sequence). With 5 bases removed from V and 7 bases from J, the gap between germline ends came to 14 bases. CDR3 length: 13 amino acids. The source was CD4+ or CD8+ T cells sorted from blood, collected in a trial of the OX40 agonist ivuxolimab. The sequence was obtained from an adult with an advanced solid tumor such as melanoma, head and neck, liver or kidney cancer. The V gene is TRBV27, the J gene TRBJ2-5; D might be TRBD1 or TRBD2, each matching 5 bases. The CDR3, as DNA: TGTGCCAGCAGTCCAGGGACCCCCCGGACCCAGTACTTC. Its protein product is CASSPGTPRTQYF.